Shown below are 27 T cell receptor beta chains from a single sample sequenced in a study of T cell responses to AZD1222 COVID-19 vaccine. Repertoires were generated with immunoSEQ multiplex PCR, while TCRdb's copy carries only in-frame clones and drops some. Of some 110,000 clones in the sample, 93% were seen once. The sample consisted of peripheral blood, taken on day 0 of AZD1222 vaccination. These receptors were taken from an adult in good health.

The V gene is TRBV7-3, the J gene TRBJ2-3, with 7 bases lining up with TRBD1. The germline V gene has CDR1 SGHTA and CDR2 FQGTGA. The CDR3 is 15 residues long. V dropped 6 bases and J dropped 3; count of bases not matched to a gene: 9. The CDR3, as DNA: TGTGCCAGCAGTCAAGACAGGGTAGATACAGATACGCAGTATTTT. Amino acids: CASSQDRVDTDTQYF.

CDR3 bases: TGTGCCACCAGCAAGCCTGGCACTAATGAAAAACTGTTTTTT. Its protein product is CATSKPGTNEKLFF. V usage is TRBV15 and J usage is TRBJ1-4; D not resolved. The V end was cut by 4 bases, the J end by 2 bases, with 8 bases between. The CDR3 contains 14 residues. The V gene's germline CDR1 is LNHNV and CDR2 YYDKDF (reference sequence).

In nucleotides, the CDR3 is TGTGCCAGCAGGGACAGGGAAGGCGGCAATCAGCCCCAGCATTTT. Amino acid sequence: CASRDREGGNQPQHF. J is TRBJ1-5 and V is TRBV7-2, with 8 bases identical to TRBD1. This CDR3 contains 15 residues. V was clipped by 6 bases and J by 2 bases; unmatched bases: 6. Germline CDR1 is SGHTA and CDR2 is FQGNSA.

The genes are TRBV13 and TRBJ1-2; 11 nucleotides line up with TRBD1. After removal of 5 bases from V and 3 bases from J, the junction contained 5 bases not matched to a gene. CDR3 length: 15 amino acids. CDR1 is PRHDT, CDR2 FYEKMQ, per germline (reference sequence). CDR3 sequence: CASSQPGQGDYGYTF. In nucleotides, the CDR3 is TGTGCCAGCAGCCAGCCGGGACAGGGGGACTATGGCTACACCTTC. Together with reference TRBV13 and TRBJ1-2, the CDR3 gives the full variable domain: AAGVIQSPRHLIKEKRETATLKCYPIPRHDTVYWYQQGPGQDPQFLISFYEKMQSDKGSIPDRFSAQQFSDYHSELNMSSLELGDSALYFCASSQPGQGDYGYTFGSGTRLTVV.

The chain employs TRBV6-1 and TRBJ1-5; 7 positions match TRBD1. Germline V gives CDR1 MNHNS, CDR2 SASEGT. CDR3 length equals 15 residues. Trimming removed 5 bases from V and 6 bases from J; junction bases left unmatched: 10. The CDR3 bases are TGTGCCAGCAGTCACCAACAGGGGCGGTTTCAGCCCCAGCATTTT. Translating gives CASSHQQGRFQPQHF.

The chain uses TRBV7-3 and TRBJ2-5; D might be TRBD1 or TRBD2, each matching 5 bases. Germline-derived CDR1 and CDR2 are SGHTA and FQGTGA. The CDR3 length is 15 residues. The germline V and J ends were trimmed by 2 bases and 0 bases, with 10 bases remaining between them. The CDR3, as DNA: TGTGCCAGCAGCTTATCCGGGACCTACCAAGAGACCCAGTACTTC. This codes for CASSLSGTYQETQYF.

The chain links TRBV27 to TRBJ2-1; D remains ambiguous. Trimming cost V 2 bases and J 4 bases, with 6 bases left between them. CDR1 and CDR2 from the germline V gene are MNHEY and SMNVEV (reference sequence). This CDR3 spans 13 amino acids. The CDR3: CASSLVPYNEQFF. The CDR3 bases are TGTGCCAGCAGTTTAGTTCCTTACAATGAGCAGTTCTTC.

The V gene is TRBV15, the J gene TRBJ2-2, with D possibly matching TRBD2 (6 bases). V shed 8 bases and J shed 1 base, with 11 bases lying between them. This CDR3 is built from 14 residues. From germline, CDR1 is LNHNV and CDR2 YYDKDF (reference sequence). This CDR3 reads CATSGTRNTGELFF. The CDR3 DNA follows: TGTGCCACCTCCGGGACTCGGAACACCGGGGAGCTGTTTTTT.

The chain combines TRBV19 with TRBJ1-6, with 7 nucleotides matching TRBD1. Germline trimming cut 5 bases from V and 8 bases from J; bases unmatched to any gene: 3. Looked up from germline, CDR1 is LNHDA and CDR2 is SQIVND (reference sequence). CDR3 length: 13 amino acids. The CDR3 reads CASSVTGDSPLHF. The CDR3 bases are TGTGCCAGTAGTGTAACAGGGGATTCACCCCTCCACTTT.

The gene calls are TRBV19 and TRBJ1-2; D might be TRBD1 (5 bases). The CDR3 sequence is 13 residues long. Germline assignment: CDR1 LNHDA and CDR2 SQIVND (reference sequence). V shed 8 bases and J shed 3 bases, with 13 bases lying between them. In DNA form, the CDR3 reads TGTGCCAGTGGCTCCGGGACGGACTATGGCTACACCTTC. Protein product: CASGSGTDYGYTF.

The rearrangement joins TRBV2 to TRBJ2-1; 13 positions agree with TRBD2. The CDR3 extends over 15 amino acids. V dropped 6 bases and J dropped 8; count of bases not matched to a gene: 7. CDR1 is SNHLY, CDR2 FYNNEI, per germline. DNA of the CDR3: TGTGCCAGCAGCCGGACTAGCGGGAGTATCGATGAGCAGTTCTTC. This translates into CASSRTSGSIDEQFF.

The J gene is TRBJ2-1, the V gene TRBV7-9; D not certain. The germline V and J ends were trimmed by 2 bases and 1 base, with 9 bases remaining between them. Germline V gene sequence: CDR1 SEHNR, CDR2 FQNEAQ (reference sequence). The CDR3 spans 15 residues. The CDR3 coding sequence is TGTGCCAGCAGCTTATTTATGAGTTCCTACAATGAGCAGTTCTTC. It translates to CASSLFMSSYNEQFF.

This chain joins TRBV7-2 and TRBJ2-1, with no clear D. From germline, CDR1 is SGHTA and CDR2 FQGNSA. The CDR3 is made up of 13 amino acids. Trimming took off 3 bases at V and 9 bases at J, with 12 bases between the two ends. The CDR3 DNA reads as TGTGCCAGCAGCTTTTCCGCGACAAGTGAGCAGTTCTTC. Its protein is CASSFSATSEQFF.

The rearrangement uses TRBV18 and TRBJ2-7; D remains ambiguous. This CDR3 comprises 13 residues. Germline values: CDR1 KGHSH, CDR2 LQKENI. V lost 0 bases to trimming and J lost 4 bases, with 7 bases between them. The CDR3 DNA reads TGTGCCAGCTCACCACCGGGTGGGTACGAGCAGTACTTC. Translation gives CASSPPGGYEQYF.

CDR3 region: CASSQDTGTGGSPLHF. The CDR3, as DNA: TGCGCCAGCAGCCAAGATACCGGGACAGGGGGCTCACCCCTCCACTTT. The chain has TRBV4-3 and TRBJ1-6; 12 bases are shared with TRBD1. Per germline, CDR1 LGHNA and CDR2 YSLEER. This CDR3 is built from 16 residues. V was clipped by 0 bases and J by 10 bases; unmatched bases: 4.

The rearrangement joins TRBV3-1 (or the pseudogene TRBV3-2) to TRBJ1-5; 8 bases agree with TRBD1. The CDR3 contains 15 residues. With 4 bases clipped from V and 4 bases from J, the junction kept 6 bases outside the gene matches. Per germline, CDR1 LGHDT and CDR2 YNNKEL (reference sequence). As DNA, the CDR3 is TGTGCCAGCAGCCGCGGACAGGGAAGAAATCAGCCCCAGCATTTT. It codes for CASSRGQGRNQPQHF.

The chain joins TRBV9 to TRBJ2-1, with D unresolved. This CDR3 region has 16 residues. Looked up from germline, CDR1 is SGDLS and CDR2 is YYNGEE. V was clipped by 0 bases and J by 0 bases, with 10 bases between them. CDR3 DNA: TGTGCCAGCAGCGTAGACCCCTTCCCCTCCTACAATGAGCAGTTCTTC. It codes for CASSVDPFPSYNEQFF.

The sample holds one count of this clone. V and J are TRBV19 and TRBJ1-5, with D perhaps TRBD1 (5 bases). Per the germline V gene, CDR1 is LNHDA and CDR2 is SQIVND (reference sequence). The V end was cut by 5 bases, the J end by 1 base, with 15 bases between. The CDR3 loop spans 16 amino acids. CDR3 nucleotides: TGTGCCAGTAGTTCGCCGCGGGGCGGGAGCAATCAGCCCCAGCATTTT. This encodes CASSSPRGGSNQPQHF.

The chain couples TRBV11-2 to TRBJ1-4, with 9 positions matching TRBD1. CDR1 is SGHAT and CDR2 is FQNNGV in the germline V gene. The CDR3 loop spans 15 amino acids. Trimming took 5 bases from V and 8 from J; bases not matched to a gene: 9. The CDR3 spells CASSVPGTGREKLFF. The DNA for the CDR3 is TGTGCCAGCAGCGTCCCCGGGACAGGGAGAGAAAAACTGTTTTTT.

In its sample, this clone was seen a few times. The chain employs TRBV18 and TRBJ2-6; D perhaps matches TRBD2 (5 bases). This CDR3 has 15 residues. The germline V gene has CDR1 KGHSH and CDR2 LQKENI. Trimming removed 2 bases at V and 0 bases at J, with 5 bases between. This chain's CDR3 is CASSPGSSGANVLTF. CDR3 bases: TGTGCCAGCTCACCAGGGAGCTCTGGGGCCAACGTCCTGACTTTC. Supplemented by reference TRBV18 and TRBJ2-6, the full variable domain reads NAGVMQNPRHLVRRRGQEARLRCSPMKGHSHVYWYRQLPEEGLKFMVYLQKENIIDESGMPKERFSAEFPKEGPSILRIQQVVRGDSAAYFCASSPGSSGANVLTFGAGSRLTVL.

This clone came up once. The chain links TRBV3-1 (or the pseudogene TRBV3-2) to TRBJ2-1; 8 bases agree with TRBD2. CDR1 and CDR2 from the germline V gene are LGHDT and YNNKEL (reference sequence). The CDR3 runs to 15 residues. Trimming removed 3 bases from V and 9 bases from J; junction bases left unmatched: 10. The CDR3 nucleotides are TGTGCCAGCAGCCAGCGTACGAGCGGGAGTGGTGAGCAGTTCTTC. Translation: CASSQRTSGSGEQFF.

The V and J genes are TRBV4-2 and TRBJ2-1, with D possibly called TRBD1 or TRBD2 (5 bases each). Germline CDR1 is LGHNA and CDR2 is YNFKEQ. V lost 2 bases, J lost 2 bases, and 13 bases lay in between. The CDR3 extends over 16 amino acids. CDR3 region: CASSQKGRIAYNEQFF. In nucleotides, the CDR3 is TGTGCCAGCAGCCAAAAGGGACGGATCGCCTACAATGAGCAGTTCTTC.

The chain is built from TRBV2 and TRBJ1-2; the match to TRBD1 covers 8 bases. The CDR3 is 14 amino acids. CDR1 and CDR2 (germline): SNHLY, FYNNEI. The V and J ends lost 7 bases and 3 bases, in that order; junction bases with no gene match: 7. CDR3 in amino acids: CASNNAGGHYGYTF. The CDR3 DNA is TGTGCCAGCAATAACGCAGGGGGCCACTATGGCTACACCTTC.

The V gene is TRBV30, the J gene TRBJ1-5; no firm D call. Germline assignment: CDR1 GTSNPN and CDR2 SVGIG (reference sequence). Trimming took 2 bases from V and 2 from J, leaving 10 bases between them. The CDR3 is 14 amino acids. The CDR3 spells CAWSPLGGNQPQHF. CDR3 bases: TGTGCCTGGAGTCCGCTGGGTGGCAATCAGCCCCAGCATTTT.

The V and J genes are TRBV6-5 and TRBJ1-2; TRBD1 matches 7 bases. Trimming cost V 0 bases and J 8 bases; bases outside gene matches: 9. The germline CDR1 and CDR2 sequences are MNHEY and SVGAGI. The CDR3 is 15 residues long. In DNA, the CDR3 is TGTGCCAGCAGTTACTCAAAGGGGGCCTCTTCCGGCTACACCTTC. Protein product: CASSYSKGASSGYTF.

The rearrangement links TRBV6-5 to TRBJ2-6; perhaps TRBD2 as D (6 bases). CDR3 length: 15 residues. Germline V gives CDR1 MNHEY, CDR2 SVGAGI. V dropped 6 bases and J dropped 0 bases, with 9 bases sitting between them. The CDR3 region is CASRGRDSGANVLTF. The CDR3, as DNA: TGTGCCAGCAGGGGGCGGGACTCTGGGGCCAACGTCCTGACTTTC.

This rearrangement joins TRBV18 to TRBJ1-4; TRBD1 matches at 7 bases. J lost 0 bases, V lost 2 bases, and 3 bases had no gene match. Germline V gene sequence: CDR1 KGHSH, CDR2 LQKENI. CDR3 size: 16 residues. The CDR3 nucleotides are TGTGCCAGCTCACCATGGACAGGCACAACTAATGAAAAACTGTTTTTT. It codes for CASSPWTGTTNEKLFF. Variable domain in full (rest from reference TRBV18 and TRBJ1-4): NAGVMQNPRHLVRRRGQEARLRCSPMKGHSHVYWYRQLPEEGLKFMVYLQKENIIDESGMPKERFSAEFPKEGPSILRIQQVVRGDSAAYFCASSPWTGTTNEKLFFGSGTQLSVL.